Listed below are T cell receptor beta chains from one sample, sequenced in a study of T cells in Graves' hyperthyroidism and ophthalmopathy. Each CDR3 protein gets one entry after TCRdb re-called the multiplex PCR reads with MiXCR. The table shows about 570,000 distinct CDR3 sequences, with 12% to 15% occurring only once. Material: blood. The receptors come from a woman aged 40 to 50 with Graves' hyperthyroidism. CDR3s include the opening cysteine and the closing phenylalanine or tryptophan. A D gene is named only where the DNA matches it firmly. For some rows the clone size is stated as once, few or many, or as a class when expanded; others skip it.

clone_size	v_call	d_call	j_call	cdr3_aa	cdr3_nt
once	TRBV9	TRBD1	TRBJ2-7	CASSVRGGPGTGGMHEQYF	TGTGCCAGCAGCGTGAGGGGGGGACCCGGGACAGGGGGTATGCACGAGCAGTACTTC
many	TRBV27	.	TRBJ2-1	CASRMDSYNEQFF	TGTGCCAGCAGAATGGACTCCTACAATGAGCAGTTCTTC
.	TRBV18	.	TRBJ2-2	CASSPPSGVNTGELFF	TGTGCCAGCTCACCACCGTCAGGAGTAAACACCGGGGAGCTGTTTTTT
many	TRBV7-2	.	TRBJ2-2	CASSLYRTNTGELFF	TGTGCCAGCAGCTTATACCGGACGAACACCGGGGAGCTGTTTTTT
many	TRBV28	.	TRBJ2-2	CASSLGGVGELFF	TGTGCCAGCAGTTTAGGAGGGGTCGGGGAGCTGTTTTTT
few	TRBV9	TRBD2	TRBJ2-1	CASSESFGTSFNEQFF	TGTGCCAGCAGCGAATCGTTCGGGACTAGCTTCAATGAGCAGTTCTTC
.	TRBV20-1	TRBD2	TRBJ2-7	CSASSGLAGVEQYF	TGCAGTGCTAGCTCGGGACTAGCGGGGGTTGAGCAGTACTTC
many	TRBV18	TRBD2	TRBJ2-1	CASSRLAGDGEQFF	TGTGCCAGCTCACGACTAGCGGGAGATGGTGAGCAGTTCTTC
few	TRBV29-1	.	TRBJ1-1	CSVAGTHESFF	TGCAGCGTCGCCGGGACACATGAATCTTTCTTT
.	TRBV7-2	TRBD2	TRBJ2-5	CASSLRGMETQYF	TGTGCCAGCAGTTTGCGGGGGATGGAGACCCAGTACTTC
many	TRBV28	TRBD1	TRBJ1-5	CASSSPRGTGDAQPQHF	TGTGCCAGCAGTTCCCCCCGGGGGACAGGGGACGCTCAGCCCCAGCATTTT
many	TRBV27	TRBD2	TRBJ2-1	CASTLLAGISNEQFF	TGTGCCAGCACTTTACTAGCGGGAATCTCCAATGAGCAGTTCTTC
few	TRBV5-6	TRBD2	TRBJ2-3	CASSWGGLGTPDTQYF	TGTGCCAGCAGCTGGGGAGGACTAGGGACCCCAGATACGCAGTATTTT
many	TRBV24-1	TRBD2	TRBJ2-2	CATSDTGGTGELFF	TGTGCCACCAGTGATACGGGAGGGACCGGGGAGCTGTTTTTT
.	TRBV6-1	.	TRBJ2-1	CASSELGEQFF	TGTGCCAGCAGTGAACTTGGGGAGCAGTTCTTC
once	TRBV3-1	.	TRBJ2-1	CASSQLAQGVNEQFF	TGTGCCAGCAGCCAGTTGGCTCAGGGCGTGAATGAGCAGTTCTTC
.	TRBV5-1	.	TRBJ1-1	CASWDVSLNTEAFF	TGCGCCAGCTGGGACGTCTCCTTGAACACTGAAGCTTTCTTT
once	TRBV20-1	.	TRBJ2-5	CSARGSPETQYF	TGCAGTGCTAGAGGCAGCCCTGAGACCCAGTACTTC
many	TRBV28	TRBD2	TRBJ2-1	CASSRLAGGPNEQFF	TGTGCCAGCAGTCGACTAGCGGGAGGACCCAATGAGCAGTTCTTC
few	TRBV11-2	TRBD1	TRBJ2-1	CASSFVGQGHNEQFF	TGTGCCAGCAGCTTTGTCGGACAGGGCCACAATGAGCAGTTCTTC
many	TRBV9	.	TRBJ2-7	CASSPGGSPYEQYF	TGTGCCAGCAGCCCCGGTGGCAGCCCCTACGAGCAGTACTTC
.	TRBV19	.	TRBJ2-3	CASSIGQTSTDTQYF	TGTGCCAGTAGTATCGGACAGACTAGCACAGATACGCAGTATTTT
.	TRBV5-1	TRBD2	TRBJ2-3	CASIRGTREADTQYF	TGCGCCAGCATCCGCGGGACCCGGGAGGCAGATACGCAGTATTTT
many	TRBV30	.	TRBJ1-5	CAWSDDTDSNQPQHF	TGTGCCTGGAGTGACGACACCGATAGCAATCAGCCCCAGCATTTT
.	TRBV27	TRBD1	TRBJ1-2	CASSQGGRHYGYTF	TGTGCCAGCAGTCAGGGGGGACGACACTATGGCTACACCTTC
many	TRBV24-1	.	TRBJ2-1	CATSEGSSYNEQFF	TGTGCCACCAGTGAAGGGAGCTCCTACAATGAGCAGTTCTTC
many	TRBV28	.	TRBJ1-2	CASSQGQFNYGYTF	TGTGCCAGCAGTCAAGGACAGTTTAACTATGGCTACACCTTC
many	TRBV2	.	TRBJ1-1	CASSDPQGQMNTEAFF	TGTGCCAGCAGTGACCCCCAGGGGCAAATGAACACTGAAGCTTTCTTT
many	TRBV2	.	TRBJ2-5	CASGPVVETQYF	TGTGCCAGCGGTCCGGTCGTTGAGACCCAGTACTTC
.	TRBV6-1	.	TRBJ2-7	CASSDLLSKNEQYF	TGTGCCAGCAGTGACCTCCTAAGCAAGAATGAGCAGTACTTC
many	TRBV28	.	TRBJ1-2	CASSLGGPPNYGYTF	TGTGCCAGCAGTCTAGGGGGGCCTCCTAACTATGGCTACACCTTC
.	TRBV7-9	TRBD2	TRBJ2-1	CASSQTPGSGSRGLSYNEQFF	TGTGCCAGCAGCCAAACTCCGGGTAGCGGGAGCAGAGGCCTCTCCTACAATGAGCAGTTCTTC
many	TRBV6-1	TRBD1	TRBJ1-1	CASSHGQGESEAFF	TGTGCCAGCAGTCATGGACAGGGGGAATCTGAAGCTTTCTTT
many	TRBV28	.	TRBJ1-5	CASSLRQYNQPQHF	TGTGCCAGCAGTTTAAGACAGTACAATCAGCCCCAGCATTTT
many	TRBV7-2	TRBD2	TRBJ2-1	CASSPPLAVAYNEQFF	TGTGCCAGCAGCCCCCCCCTAGCGGTAGCGTACAATGAGCAGTTCTTC
.	TRBV19	TRBD1	TRBJ1-1	CASSQDRGMNTEAFF	TGTGCCAGTAGTCAGGACAGGGGGATGAACACTGAAGCTTTCTTT
many	TRBV6-5	TRBD2	TRBJ2-3	CASSSHGLAGGRTDTQYF	TGTGCCAGCAGTTCCCACGGGCTAGCGGGAGGCAGAACAGATACGCAGTATTTT
.	TRBV4-1	.	TRBJ2-7	CASSLTFPGTAVYEQYF	TGCGCCAGCAGCCTTACATTTCCCGGGACGGCGGTCTACGAGCAGTACTTC
many	TRBV2	TRBD2	TRBJ2-3	CASSGGASGSTDTQYF	TGTGCCAGCAGTGGGGGGGCTAGCGGGAGCACAGATACGCAGTATTTT
.	TRBV29-1	.	TRBJ1-1	CSVEWQYTEAFF	TGCAGCGTTGAATGGCAGTACACTGAAGCTTTCTTT
many	TRBV11-2	.	TRBJ2-7	CASSLEYRNSYEQYF	TGTGCCAGCAGCTTAGAGTATAGGAATTCCTACGAGCAGTACTTC
few	TRBV20-1	.	TRBJ1-1	CSALRRDVRWENTEAFF	TGCAGTGCTTTACGACGGGACGTAAGATGGGAGAACACTGAAGCTTTCTTT
.	TRBV29-1	.	TRBJ2-2	CSVDRQDTGELFF	TGCAGCGTTGATAGGCAGGACACCGGGGAGCTGTTTTTT
many	TRBV7-9	.	TRBJ2-5	CASSTLRRETQYF	TGTGCCAGCAGCACCTTGCGCCGGGAGACCCAGTACTTC
few	TRBV19	.	TRBJ2-1	CASSIAPAAVSYNEQFF	TGTGCCAGTAGTATAGCCCCGGCGGCGGTGTCCTACAATGAGCAGTTCTTC
.	TRBV5-1	TRBD2	TRBJ2-1	CASRPGLAGAYEQFF	TGCGCCAGCAGACCCGGACTAGCGGGAGCCTATGAGCAGTTCTTC
.	TRBV5-7	TRBD1	TRBJ2-7	CANSFGQGSYEQYF	TGTGCCAACAGCTTTGGACAGGGCTCCTACGAGCAGTACTTC
many	TRBV28	TRBD2	TRBJ2-7	CASSLSAGGYEQYF	TGTGCCAGCAGTCTCTCGGCGGGAGGCTACGAGCAGTACTTC
.	TRBV30	.	TRBJ1-1	CAWSPATEALF	TGTGCCTGGAGTCCGGCCACTGAAGCTCTCTTT
many	TRBV11-2	.	TRBJ1-2	CASSLERVHGYTF	TGTGCCAGCAGCTTAGAAAGGGTGCATGGCTACACCTTC
.	TRBV6-5	TRBD1	TRBJ2-7	CASSSGTGDTYEQYF	TGTGCCAGCAGTTCAGGGACAGGGGATACCTACGAGCAGTACTTC
few	TRBV6-1	.	TRBJ1-2	CATRGTNYYGYTF	TGTGCCACGCGGGGTACTAATTACTATGGCTACACCTTC
.	TRBV5-6	TRBD1	TRBJ1-6	CASSFPRDRGLLSLHF	TGTGCCAGCAGCTTTCCCAGGGACAGGGGGCTGTTGTCCCTCCACTTT
.	TRBV20-1	TRBD1	TRBJ1-2	CSARAGTGVGYTF	TGCAGTGCTAGGGCCGGGACAGGGGTTGGCTACACCTTC
many	TRBV20-1	.	TRBJ2-7	CSARGEQNSYEQYF	TGCAGTGCTAGAGGGGAACAGAACAGCTACGAGCAGTACTTC